Each of the 32 T cell receptor beta chains below was sequenced from the same sample in a study of shared clonotypes between healthy human individuals (TCRdb year 2020). Library generation was performed with the immunoSEQ multiplex PCR assay. TCRdb took this table from immuneACCESS and kept in-frame rearrangements with V and J called. Such tables lack part of the clones; where checked against another copy, unresolved V genes explain under half of the gap, and the rest is unexplained. This sample lists a few million clones; 80% to 95% were detected once. 0.39% of the sample belongs to the ten largest clones. Sequenced: naive CD4+ T cells from PBMCs. The intended sense of this specimen's cell subset or site label: CD45RA+ positively selected. The source is a man in his late teens or twenties in good health. Some clones in this sample may be carry-over from other donors' samples.

V usage is TRBV9 and J usage is TRBJ2-7; 9 bases line up with TRBD1. V trimming: 2 bases; J trimming: 4 bases; junction bases outside the gene matches: 10. The CDR3 spans 16 residues. Germline V gene sequence: CDR1 SGDLS, CDR2 YYNGEE. This CDR3 is CASSVKGGTGKYEQYF. In DNA, the CDR3 is TGTGCCAGCAGCGTCAAAGGGGGGACAGGGAAGTACGAGCAGTACTTC.

The chain carries TRBV29-1 and TRBJ2-5; 10 nucleotides match TRBD2. The CDR3 has 16 amino acids. The ends lost 6 bases at V and 7 bases at J; junction bases unmatched: 17. Germline V gives CDR1 SQVTM, CDR2 ANQGSEA. CDR3 region: CSVALTGLAGEGTQYF. In DNA, the CDR3 is TGCAGCGTGGCGCTTACCGGGCTAGCGGGAGAGGGGACCCAGTACTTC.

The chain carries TRBV2 and TRBJ1-2; no reliable D call. Looked up from germline, CDR1 is SNHLY and CDR2 is FYNNEI. This CDR3 has 15 residues. The V gene lost 8 bases and the J gene lost 5 bases, with 21 bases spanning the gap. The CDR3 nucleotides are TGTGCCAGCCTCCTAATGGCAAGGGAATCGTATGGCTACACCTTC. Translated: CASLLMARESYGYTF.

The rearrangement links TRBV7-9 to TRBJ2-1, with a weak D call TRBD1 (6 bases). Trimming pared 1 base from V and 2 bases from J, leaving 12 bases between. Germline V gene lookup returns CDR1 SEHNR and CDR2 FQNEAQ (reference sequence). This CDR3 is 16 amino acids long. The CDR3 reads CASSLGTRTAYNEQFF. CDR3 in DNA: TGTGCCAGCAGCTTAGGGACTCGGACAGCCTACAATGAGCAGTTCTTC.

This chain uses TRBV5-4 with TRBJ2-3; D call uncertain. Germline V lookup: CDR1 SGHNT, CDR2 YYREEE (reference sequence). The V end was cut by 1 base, the J end by 0 bases, with 9 bases between. The CDR3 extends over 15 amino acids. The chain's CDR3 is CASSLSYTSTDTQYF. As DNA, the CDR3 is TGTGCCAGCAGCTTGTCGTACACGAGCACAGATACGCAGTATTTT. Based on the CDR3 plus reference TRBV5-4 and TRBJ2-3, the full variable domain is ETGVTQSPTHLIKTRGQQVTLRCSSQSGHNTVSWYQQALGQGPQFIFQYYREEENGRGNFPPRFSGLQFPNYSSELNVNALELDDSALYLCASSLSYTSTDTQYFGPGTRLTVL.

J is TRBJ2-7 and V is TRBV21-1; the table calls TRBD1, which could not be checked here. TRBV21-1 is noted as a pseudogene. This CDR3 is built from 18 residues. This CDR3 reads CASSNSRQPGQGLYEQYF. The CDR3 nucleotides are TGTGCCAGCAGCAACTCCCGCCAACCGGGACAGGGACTCTACGAGCAGTACTTC.

J is TRBJ1-2 and V is TRBV6-1; D remains unclear. V lost 2 bases to trimming and J lost 8 bases, with 21 bases between them. Germline V gene lookup returns CDR1 MNHNS and CDR2 SASEGT. This CDR3 has 16 amino acids. The CDR3: CASSESVWEVMRGYTF. The DNA for the CDR3 is TGTGCCAGCAGTGAAAGTGTCTGGGAGGTCATGCGGGGCTACACCTTC.

The chain links TRBV7-9 to TRBJ1-3, with 8 bases aligning to TRBD1. This CDR3 spans 16 amino acids. The germline CDR1 and CDR2 sequences are SEHNR and FQNEAQ (reference sequence). With 1 base clipped from V and 5 bases from J, the junction kept 7 bases outside the gene matches. This chain's CDR3 is CASSLEGTGRRNTIYF. The CDR3 DNA is TGTGCCAGCAGCTTAGAGGGGACAGGTCGCCGAAACACCATATATTTT.

This clone was detected once. The V gene is TRBV7-9, the J gene TRBJ2-3; no clear D. Germline CDR1 is SEHNR and CDR2 is FQNEAQ (reference sequence). Trimming took off 2 bases at V and 10 bases at J, with 19 bases between the two ends. The CDR3 runs to 15 residues. The CDR3 spells CASSLRNGPAASQYF. The CDR3, as DNA: TGTGCCAGCAGCTTACGGAACGGGCCGGCCGCGTCGCAGTATTTT.

This chain uses TRBV7-3 with TRBJ2-5, with D unresolved. The ends were cut back, 1 base at V and 5 bases at J, with 8 bases in the middle. The V gene's germline CDR1 is SGHTA and CDR2 FQGTGA. This CDR3 is built from 13 residues. The CDR3 DNA sequence: TGTGCCAGCAGCTTAATTCTTGGCGAGACCCAGTACTTC. Translating gives CASSLILGETQYF.

The chain couples TRBV29-1 to TRBJ2-1; either TRBD1 or TRBD2 may fit D (5 bases each). The CDR3 length is 14 residues. Trimming pared 5 bases from V and 6 bases from J, leaving 17 bases between. Germline V lookup: CDR1 SQVTM, CDR2 ANQGSEA. CDR3 region: CSVHRDLRTNEQFF. The CDR3, as DNA: TGCAGCGTTCACCGGGACCTAAGGACCAATGAGCAGTTCTTC.

For the CDR3, the DNA is TGTGCCAGCAGCTTAGTCGAGAACACTGAAGCTTTCTTT. Amino acid sequence: CASSLVENTEAFF. This sequence joins TRBV7-3 and TRBJ1-1; no definite D call. With 2 bases removed from V and 1 base from J, the gap between germline ends came to 5 bases. The germline V gene encodes CDR1 SGHTA and CDR2 FQGTGA. The length of the CDR3 is 13 residues.

This chain uses TRBV5-1 with TRBJ1-4, with 10 bases fitting TRBD1. The junction had 10 bases not matched to a gene; V was cut back by 3 bases and J by 8 bases. From germline, CDR1 is SGHRS and CDR2 YFSETQ. The CDR3 is 16 residues long. CDR3 bases: TGCGCCAGCAGCTCCCTTAGGGGGACAGGGGAGGAAAAACTGTTTTTT. Translated: CASSSLRGTGEEKLFF.

The genes are TRBV5-6 and TRBJ1-1; D is perhaps TRBD1 (5 bases). This CDR3 has 17 amino acids. Germline V gene data show CDR1 as SGHDT and CDR2 as YYEEEE. With 0 bases removed from V and 5 bases from J, the gap between germline ends came to 20 bases. DNA for the CDR3: TGTGCCAGCAGCTTGGCCATCGGGGCAGTCTCACGGACTGAAGCTTTCTTT. Amino acid sequence: CASSLAIGAVSRTEAFF.

This chain joins TRBV14 and TRBJ2-1, with a possible D match to TRBD2 (6 bases). Germline V gene lookup returns CDR1 SGHDN and CDR2 FVKESK. The ends were cut back, 2 bases at V and 4 bases at J, with 15 bases in the middle. The CDR3 consists of 16 residues. CDR3 region: CASSQTVLARYNEQFF. The CDR3 DNA is TGTGCCAGCAGCCAAACAGTTCTAGCGCGGTACAATGAGCAGTTCTTC. The complete variable domain, with remaining parts taken from reference TRBV14 and TRBJ2-1, reads EAGVTQFPSHSVIEKGQTVTLRCDPISGHDNLYWYRRVMGKEIKFLLHFVKESKQDESGMPNNRFLAERTGGTYSTLKVQPAELEDSGVYFCASSQTVLARYNEQFFGPGTRLTVL.

The gene calls are TRBV28 and TRBJ1-4; D not certain. The V gene lost 7 bases and the J gene lost 8 bases, with 11 bases spanning the gap. Germline-derived CDR1 and CDR2 are MDHEN and SYDVKM. CDR3 size: 12 residues. CDR3 sequence (DNA): TGTGCCAGCAATCGTGGAGAGGAAAAACTGTTTTTT. Translating gives CASNRGEEKLFF. Together with reference TRBV28 and TRBJ1-4, the CDR3 gives the full variable domain: DVKVTQSSRYLVKRTGEKVFLECVQDMDHENMFWYRQDPGLGLRLIYFSYDVKMKEKGDIPEGYSVSREKKERFSLILESASTNQTSMYLCASNRGEEKLFFGSGTQLSVL.

The chain carries TRBV5-5 and TRBJ2-7, with D maybe TRBD1 (5 bases). The CDR3 covers 15 residues. V lost 6 bases to trimming and J lost 2 bases, with 18 bases between them. Germline V gene lookup returns CDR1 SGHKS and CDR2 YYEKEE (reference sequence). CDR3 DNA: TGTGCCAGCACCACCGCCCGGACAAGTCCCTACGAGCAGTACTTC. Its translation: CASTTARTSPYEQYF.

For the CDR3, the DNA is TGTGCCAGCACGGGTTTTGGGGTTGAGACCCAGTACTTC. Residues: CASTGFGVETQYF. The chain has TRBV6-1 and TRBJ2-5; D is unclear. The CDR3 loop spans 13 amino acids. V lost 7 bases to trimming and J lost 5 bases, with 14 bases between them. The germline V gene encodes CDR1 MNHNS and CDR2 SASEGT.

The chain has TRBV5-6 and TRBJ1-4; D is undetermined. V was clipped by 1 base and J by 8 bases, with 9 bases between them. Germline-derived CDR1 and CDR2 are SGHDT and YYEEEE. CDR3 length: 13 amino acids. CDR3 DNA sequence: TGTGCCAGCAGCTTGCACAGATTCGAAAAACTGTTTTTT. It codes for CASSLHRFEKLFF.

The V gene is TRBV10-3, the J gene TRBJ1-2; D remains unclear. The CDR3 length is 14 residues. V lost 7 bases to trimming and J lost 3 bases, with 15 bases between them. CDR1 and CDR2 from the germline V gene are ENHRY and SYGVKD. The CDR3 sequence is CAIKEGPEYYGYTF. The DNA of the CDR3 is TGTGCCATCAAGGAGGGCCCGGAGTACTATGGCTACACCTTC.

J is TRBJ2-7 and V is TRBV20-1, with D hard to call. V dropped 7 bases and J dropped 4 bases, with 11 bases sitting between them. CDR3 size: 11 residues. Germline V gene sequence: CDR1 DFQATT, CDR2 SNEGSKA (reference sequence). The CDR3 region is CSGLGPYEQYF. The CDR3 DNA reads TGCAGTGGTCTAGGTCCTTACGAGCAGTACTTC.

To note about this clone: The sample contains more than one DNA sequence encoding this CDR3. This chain joins TRBV6-6 and TRBJ2-1; maybe TRBD1 (5 bases). CDR3 length: 13 residues. CDR1 and CDR2 from the germline V gene are MNHNY and SVGAGI (reference sequence). The V end lost 4 bases, the J end lost 4 bases, and 8 bases lay between the germline ends. CDR3: CASSFDSYNEQFF. The CDR3 DNA reads TGTGCCAGCAGTTTCGACAGTTACAATGAGCAGTTCTTC.

The rearrangement links TRBV5-8 to TRBJ1-2; 7 bases agree with TRBD1. V lost 0 bases to trimming and J lost 6 bases; unmatched junction nucleotides: 11. The germline V gene has CDR1 SGHTS and CDR2 YDEGEE. CDR3 length equals 16 residues. CDR3 DNA: TGTGCCAGCAGCTTGGCCTACTTTTCCAGGGGGAATGGCTACACCTTC. This gives the protein CASSLAYFSRGNGYTF.

The chain carries TRBV5-1 and TRBJ2-3; D remains ambiguous. Trimming cost V 1 base and J 3 bases, with 9 bases left between them. The CDR3 spans 14 residues. The germline gives CDR1 SGHRS, CDR2 YFSETQ. The CDR3 here is CASSLSLRTDTQYF. CDR3 nucleotides: TGCGCCAGCAGCTTGAGTCTGAGGACAGATACGCAGTATTTT.

The chain has TRBV19 and TRBJ2-2, with TRBD1 matching 7 bases. Unmatched junction bases numbered 4, after V lost 3 bases and J lost 3 bases. Germline V gene data show CDR1 as LNHDA and CDR2 as SQIVND (reference sequence). The CDR3 has 15 amino acids. CDR3: CASSMIDRDTGELFF. In nucleotides, the CDR3 is TGTGCCAGTAGTATGATCGACAGGGACACCGGGGAGCTGTTTTTT. The full variable domain, rest sourced from reference TRBV19 and TRBJ2-2, is DGGITQSPKYLFRKEGQNVTLSCEQNLNHDAMYWYRQDPGQGLRLIYYSQIVNDFQKGDIAEGYSVSREKKESFPLTVTSAQKNPTAFYLCASSMIDRDTGELFFGEGSRLTVL.

This clone was seen just once. This chain joins TRBV27 and TRBJ1-2, with TRBD1 as a possible D gene (6 bases). The V and J ends lost 4 bases and 2 bases respectively, with 11 bases between them. The CDR3 is made up of 14 amino acids. The germline V gene encodes CDR1 MNHEY and CDR2 SMNVEV (reference sequence). CDR3 sequence: CASSSRDTNYGYTF. The CDR3 nucleotides read TGTGCCAGCAGTTCGCGGGACACCAACTATGGCTACACCTTC.

This chain joins TRBV9 and TRBJ2-1; D unresolved. This CDR3 has 17 amino acids. Trimming took 0 bases from V and 8 from J, leaving 21 bases between them. CDR1 and CDR2 (germline): SGDLS, YYNGEE. CDR3 nucleotides: TGTGCCAGCAGCGTAGCTACGGGTACCCACGATGGGGATGAGCAGTTCTTC. It translates to CASSVATGTHDGDEQFF.

This clone showed up just once. The V call is TRBV11-2, the J call TRBJ2-2; D ambiguous. The CDR3 sequence is 15 residues long. The V gene's germline CDR1 is SGHAT and CDR2 FQNNGV. The V and J ends lost 4 bases and 4 bases respectively, with 13 bases between them. In DNA, the CDR3 is TGTGCCAGCAGCTGGAGTGACGCTGGCACCGGGGAGCTGTTTTTT. Protein sequence: CASSWSDAGTGELFF.

The chain carries TRBV5-1 and TRBJ2-3, with TRBD2 matching 7 bases. CDR3 length: 16 amino acids. V trimming: 0 bases; J trimming: 1 base; junction bases outside the gene matches: 5. In germline, CDR1 is SGHRS, CDR2 YFSETQ. CDR3: CASSLGTGGGTDTQYF. In DNA, the CDR3 is TGCGCCAGCAGCTTGGGTACGGGAGGAGGCACAGATACGCAGTATTTT.

As regards this clone: The identical CDR3 is also encoded by other nucleotide sequences in the sample. The chain combines TRBV15 with TRBJ2-7; 9 nucleotides line up with TRBD1. CDR1 and CDR2 (germline): LNHNV, YYDKDF (reference sequence). This CDR3 comprises 13 residues. The V gene end was trimmed by 5 bases and the J gene end by 4 bases; junction bases not matched to a gene: 3. CDR3 loop: CATSRDRVYEQYF. CDR3 bases: TGTGCCACCAGCCGGGACAGGGTGTACGAGCAGTACTTC.

V and J are TRBV14 and TRBJ1-3; D not resolved. Germline V gene sequence: CDR1 SGHDN, CDR2 FVKESK. The CDR3 runs 14 residues. Trimming removed 0 bases at V and 4 bases at J, with 7 bases between. CDR3 protein: CASSQDLGGNTIYF. For the CDR3, the DNA is TGTGCCAGCAGCCAAGATCTTGGGGGAAACACCATATATTTT.

The chain is built from TRBV13 and TRBJ2-5; 7 nucleotides match TRBD1. CDR1 PRHDT and CDR2 FYEKMQ come from the germline V gene (reference sequence). Trimming at V came to 6 bases and at J to 4 bases, leaving 5 bases not matched to a gene. The CDR3 length is 13 residues. CDR3 sequence: CASSRQGPETQYF. CDR3 nucleotide sequence: TGTGCCAGCAGTCGACAGGGACCAGAGACCCAGTACTTC.